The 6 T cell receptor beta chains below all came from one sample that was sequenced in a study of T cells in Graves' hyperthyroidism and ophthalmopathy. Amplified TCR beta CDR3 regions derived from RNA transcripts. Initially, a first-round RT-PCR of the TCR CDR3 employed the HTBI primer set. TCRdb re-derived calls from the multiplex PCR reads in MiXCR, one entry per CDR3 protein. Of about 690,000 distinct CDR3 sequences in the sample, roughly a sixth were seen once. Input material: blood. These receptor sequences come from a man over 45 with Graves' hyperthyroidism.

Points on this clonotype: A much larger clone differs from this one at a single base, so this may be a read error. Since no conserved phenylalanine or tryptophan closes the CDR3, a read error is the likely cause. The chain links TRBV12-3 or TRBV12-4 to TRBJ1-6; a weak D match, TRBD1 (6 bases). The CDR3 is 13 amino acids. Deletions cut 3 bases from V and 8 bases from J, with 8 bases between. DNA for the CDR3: TGTGCCAGCAGTTTTAAGGGGGATTCACCCCTCCACTCT. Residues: CASSFKGDSPLHS.

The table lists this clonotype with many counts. CDR3 nucleotides: TGTGCCAGCTCCCAACAACAGGGGCAGCAAGAGACCCAGTACTTC. Translated: CASSQQQGQQETQYF. V usage is TRBV18 and J usage is TRBJ2-5; 7 bases line up with TRBD1. V dropped 6 bases and J dropped 2; count of bases not matched to a gene: 9. Germline V gives CDR1 KGHSH, CDR2 LQKENI. The CDR3 consists of 15 residues.

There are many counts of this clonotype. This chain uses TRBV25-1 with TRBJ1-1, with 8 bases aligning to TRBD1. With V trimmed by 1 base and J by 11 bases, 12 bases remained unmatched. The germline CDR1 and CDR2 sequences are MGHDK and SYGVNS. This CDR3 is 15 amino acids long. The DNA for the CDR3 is TGTGCCAGCAGTGAATCCGAATGGACAGGGCGACATGCTTTCTTT. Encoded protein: CASSESEWTGRHAFF.

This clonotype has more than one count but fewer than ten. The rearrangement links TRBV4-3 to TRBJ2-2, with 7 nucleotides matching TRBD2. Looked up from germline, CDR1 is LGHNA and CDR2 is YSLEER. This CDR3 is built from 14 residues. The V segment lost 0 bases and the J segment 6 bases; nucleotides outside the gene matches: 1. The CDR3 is CASSQDGRAGELFF. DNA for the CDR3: TGCGCCAGCAGCCAAGATGGGAGGGCCGGGGAGCTGTTTTTT.

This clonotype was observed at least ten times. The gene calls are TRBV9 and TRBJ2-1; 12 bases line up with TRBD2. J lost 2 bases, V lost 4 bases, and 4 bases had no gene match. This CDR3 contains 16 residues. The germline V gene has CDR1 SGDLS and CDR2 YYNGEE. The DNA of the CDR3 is TGTGCCAGCAGCATAGGGACTAGCGGGCCCTACAATGAGCAGTTCTTC. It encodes CASSIGTSGPYNEQFF.

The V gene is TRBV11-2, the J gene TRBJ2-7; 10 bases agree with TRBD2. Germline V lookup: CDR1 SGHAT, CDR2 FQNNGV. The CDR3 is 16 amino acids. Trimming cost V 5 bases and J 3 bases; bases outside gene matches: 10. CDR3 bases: TGTGCCAGCAGCAGGCTAAGCGGGAGGGACCTCTACGAGCAGTACTTC. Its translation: CASSRLSGRDLYEQYF.